This entry describes one TCR beta chain. Its antigen is as yet unknown. A multiplex PCR was run with 60 Vbeta primers and 13 Jbeta primers. Sequencing was performed with immunoSEQ multiplex PCR; in TCRdb, only in-frame clones are kept and a portion is missing. The sample shows about 120,000 clones, over 65% of them seen only once. This entry comes from a study of cytomegalovirus exposure and HLA in healthy donors. Findings and caveats of the study: An analysis that came later showed most CMV-associated TCR beta chains appearing HLA-restricted.

Though probably carrying unrecorded immune exposures, donors were nominally healthy at sampling. Sequenced sample: PBMCs. This TCR came from a woman in her thirties or forties in good health and CMV-seropositive.

This CDR3 is CASSDPDRLAGAPYEQYF. CDR3 sequence (DNA): TGTGCCAGCAGTGACCCGGATCGACTAGCGGGAGCCCCCTACGAGCAGTACTTC. The chain carries TRBV6-4 and TRBJ2-7; TRBD2 agrees at 12 bases. J gave up 2 bases and V 2 bases, and 10 bases lay outside the gene matches. The CDR3 has 18 residues. Per the germline V gene, CDR1 is MRHNA and CDR2 is SNTAGT.